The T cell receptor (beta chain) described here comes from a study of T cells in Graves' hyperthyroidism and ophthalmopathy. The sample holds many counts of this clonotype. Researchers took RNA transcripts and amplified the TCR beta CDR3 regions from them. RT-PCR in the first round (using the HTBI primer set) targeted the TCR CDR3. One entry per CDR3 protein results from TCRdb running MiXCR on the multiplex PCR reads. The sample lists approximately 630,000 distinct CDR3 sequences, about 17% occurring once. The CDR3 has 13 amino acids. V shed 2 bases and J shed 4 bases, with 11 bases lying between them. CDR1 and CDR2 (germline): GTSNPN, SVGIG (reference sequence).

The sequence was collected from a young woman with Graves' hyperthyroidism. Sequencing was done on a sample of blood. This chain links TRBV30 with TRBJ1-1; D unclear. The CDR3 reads CAWSSRHVTEAFF. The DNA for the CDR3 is TGTGCCTGGAGTAGTCGGCACGTCACTGAAGCTTTCTTT.